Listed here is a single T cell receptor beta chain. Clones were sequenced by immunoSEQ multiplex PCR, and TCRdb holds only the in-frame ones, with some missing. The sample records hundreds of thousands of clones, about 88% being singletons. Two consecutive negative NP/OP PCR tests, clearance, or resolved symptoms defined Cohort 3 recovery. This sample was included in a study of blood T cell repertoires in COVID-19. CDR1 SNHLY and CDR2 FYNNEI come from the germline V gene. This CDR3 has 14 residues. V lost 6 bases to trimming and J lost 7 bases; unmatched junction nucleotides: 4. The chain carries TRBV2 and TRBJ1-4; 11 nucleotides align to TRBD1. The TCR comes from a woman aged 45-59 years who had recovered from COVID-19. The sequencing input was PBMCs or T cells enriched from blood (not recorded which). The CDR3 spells CASSRDRGTEKLFF. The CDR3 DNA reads TGTGCCAGCAGCCGGGACAGGGGGACTGAAAAACTGTTTTTT.